A selection of T cell receptor beta chains follows, all from one sample in a study of blood T cells in healthy people across ages. TCRdb processed the 5' RACE reads anew with MiXCR; each CDR3 protein has one entry. Of fewer than 900,000 distinct CDR3 sequences in the sample, approximately 43% are singletons; the top ten hold roughly 20%. Sequencing used blood. The receptors stem from a woman aged 60 to 75 in good health. Both conserved end residues are part of each CDR3. Each record gives: V gene, J gene, CDR3 protein.

>TRBV6-4|TRBJ2-7
CASRDTGPYEQYF
>TRBV10-3|TRBJ2-3
CAISESITVGTDTQYF
>TRBV6-1|TRBJ1-2
CASSERLLYGYTF
>TRBV6-6|TRBJ2-5
CASSYEDKETQYF
>TRBV5-4|TRBJ1-5
CALFGTPYQPQHF
>TRBV29-1|TRBJ2-1
CSAPGLARNEQFF
>TRBV6-6|TRBJ2-3
CASTSGSPSGDTQYF
>TRBV7-9|TRBJ2-1
CASSWDTYHWRRFF
>TRBV11-3|TRBJ2-7
CASSSFTTPSGQTAYEQYF
>TRBV10-1|TRBJ2-3
CASSKTWEADTQYF
>TRBV20-1|TRBJ2-1
CSASGRAIYNEQFF
>TRBV7-9|TRBJ1-2
CASSLDAGQRSISGYTF
>TRBV6-5|TRBJ2-7
CASSTRIGGTSGTYEQYF
>TRBV20-1|TRBJ1-1
CSAEQGWFTEAFF
>TRBV7-3|TRBJ2-3
CASSAMLASGLSTDTQYF
>TRBV4-3|TRBJ2-2
CASSQEPSGTNTGELFF
>TRBV10-3|TRBJ2-6
CAISEGPLPSGANVLTF
>TRBV4-3|TRBJ2-7
CASSLTSGSMTYEQYF
>TRBV27|TRBJ1-2
CASSFGSRPNGYTF
>TRBV6-2/TRBV6-3|TRBJ1-1
CASSSTGVNTEAFF
>TRBV6-5|TRBJ1-1
CASSKRRTGDTEAFF
>TRBV4-1|TRBJ1-1
CASSLGRGVEAFF